This T cell receptor (beta chain) was identified in a study of blood T cell repertoires in COVID-19. Produced via immunoSEQ multiplex PCR; TCRdb's table is partial and in-frame only. The table includes approximately 280,000 clones, approximately 90% detected once. Trimming took 3 bases from V and 5 from J, leaving 7 bases between them. From germline, CDR1 is SGHAT and CDR2 FQDESV (reference sequence). The CDR3 loop spans 12 amino acids. Sequencing input: peripheral blood. The chain has TRBV11-1 and TRBJ1-2; D perhaps matches TRBD1 (5 bases). The sequence was collected from a man aged 35-49 years with acute or convalescent COVID-19. CDR3 in amino acids: CASSLDTYGYTF. The CDR3 nucleotides read TGTGCCAGCAGCTTGGACACTTATGGCTACACCTTC.